The 5 T cell receptor beta chains given below trace back to one sample, sequenced in a study of blood T cell repertoires in COVID-19. Here immunoSEQ multiplex PCR was the method, and the copy in TCRdb shows in-frame clones only, minus some. Of about 200,000 clones in the sample, roughly 85% are singletons; the top ten hold 2.5% to 3%. Sequenced sample: peripheral blood. These receptors came from a woman aged 40 to 49 with active or convalescent COVID-19.

The rearrangement uses TRBV27 and TRBJ1-2, with no clear D. V was pared by 3 bases and J by 4 bases, with 15 bases between. Looked up from germline, CDR1 is MNHEY and CDR2 is SMNVEV (reference sequence). The CDR3 is 15 amino acids. CDR3 residues: CASSFADGRGYGYTF. CDR3 bases: TGTGCCAGCAGTTTCGCGGACGGGAGAGGCTATGGCTACACCTTC.

The chain couples TRBV25-1 to TRBJ1-2; TRBD1 aligns across 10 bases. The CDR3 totals 15 residues. The germline V gene encodes CDR1 MGHDK and CDR2 SYGVNS. J lost 8 bases, V lost 2 bases, and 8 bases had no gene match. This chain's CDR3 is CASSEGTGAASGYTF. The DNA of the CDR3 is TGTGCCAGCAGTGAAGGGACAGGGGCCGCTTCGGGCTACACCTTC.

V usage is TRBV4-2 and J usage is TRBJ1-2, with 8 nucleotides matching TRBD1. J lost 5 bases, V lost 4 bases, and 6 bases had no gene match. Germline values: CDR1 LGHNA, CDR2 YNFKEQ. This CDR3 has 14 residues. CDR3: CASSPDRGGYGYTF. The CDR3 region has the DNA TGTGCCAGCAGCCCCGACAGGGGAGGGTATGGCTACACCTTC.

V and J are TRBV3-1 (or the pseudogene TRBV3-2) and TRBJ2-7; D is possibly TRBD2 (5 bases). V lost 4 bases to trimming and J lost 6 bases, with 19 bases between them. This CDR3 has 15 residues. CDR1 LGHDT and CDR2 YNNKEL come from the germline V gene (reference sequence). CDR3 protein: CASSPEGLSGSEQYF. The CDR3 DNA reads as TGTGCCAGCAGCCCAGAGGGATTGTCGGGGTCCGAGCAGTACTTC.

The chain carries TRBV5-4 and TRBJ1-4; D is perhaps TRBD1 (6 bases). The CDR3 length is 15 residues. In germline, CDR1 is SGHNT, CDR2 YYREEE (reference sequence). V gave up 3 bases and J gave up 8 bases, with 17 bases separating them. CDR3 coding DNA: TGTGCCAGCAGCTCACAGGGAGGGGGTTACGAAAAACTGTTTTTT. Its translation: CASSSQGGGYEKLFF.